This T cell receptor beta chain derives from a study of glioma-infiltrating T cells after dendritic cell vaccination. Input was 2 to 2.5 ug genomic DNA, or all available if less. Clones were read by immunoSEQ multiplex PCR, and TCRdb kept only the in-frame ones, dropping some. The sample contains 90,000 to 100,000 clones, approximately 80% of which appear only once. This sequence was found in a human donor with glioblastoma. Material: blood, obtained before dendritic cell vaccination.

The CDR3 sequence: CASSLAGDTQYF. CDR3 DNA sequence: TGTGCCAGCAGTCTAGCGGGAGATACGCAGTATTTT. V and J are TRBV11-2 and TRBJ2-3, with TRBD2 matching 8 bases. V lost 6 bases to trimming and J lost 5 bases; unmatched junction nucleotides: 1. Germline V gene lookup returns CDR1 SGHAT and CDR2 FQNNGV. This CDR3 has 12 amino acids.